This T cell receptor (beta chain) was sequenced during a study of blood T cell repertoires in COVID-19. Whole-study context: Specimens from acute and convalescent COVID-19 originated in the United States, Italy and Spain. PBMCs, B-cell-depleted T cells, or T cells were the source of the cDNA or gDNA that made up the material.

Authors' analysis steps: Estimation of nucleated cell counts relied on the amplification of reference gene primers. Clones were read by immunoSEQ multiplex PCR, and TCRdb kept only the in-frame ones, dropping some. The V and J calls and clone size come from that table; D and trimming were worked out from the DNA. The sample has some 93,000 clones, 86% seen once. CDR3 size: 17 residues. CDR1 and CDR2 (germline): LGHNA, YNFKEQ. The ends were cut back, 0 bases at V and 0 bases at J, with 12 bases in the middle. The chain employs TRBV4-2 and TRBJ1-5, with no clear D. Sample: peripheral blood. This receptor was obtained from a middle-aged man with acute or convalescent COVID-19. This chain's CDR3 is CASSQDRAQYSNQPQHF. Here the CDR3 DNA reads TGTGCCAGCAGCCAAGATCGAGCGCAGTATAGCAATCAGCCCCAGCATTTT.